This T cell receptor beta chain was identified during a study of siplizumab effects on memory and regulatory T cells. The CDR3 has 16 residues. Germline loops: CDR1 SGHTA, CDR2 FQGNSA. V shed 5 bases and J 4 bases; nucleotides not matched to a gene: 13. Sequencing used immunoSEQ multiplex PCR; TCRdb keeps in-frame clones, though not all of them. The sample lists 55,000 to 80,000 clones; 65% to 80% were seen once. The source is a human donor in good health. Source material: memory CD4+ T cells sorted from blood. The chain uses TRBV7-2 and TRBJ2-7; 8 nucleotides align to TRBD2. CDR3 residues: CASSQRGGGTQYEQYF. CDR3 in DNA: TGTGCCAGCAGCCAAAGAGGCGGGGGGACACAATACGAGCAGTACTTC.